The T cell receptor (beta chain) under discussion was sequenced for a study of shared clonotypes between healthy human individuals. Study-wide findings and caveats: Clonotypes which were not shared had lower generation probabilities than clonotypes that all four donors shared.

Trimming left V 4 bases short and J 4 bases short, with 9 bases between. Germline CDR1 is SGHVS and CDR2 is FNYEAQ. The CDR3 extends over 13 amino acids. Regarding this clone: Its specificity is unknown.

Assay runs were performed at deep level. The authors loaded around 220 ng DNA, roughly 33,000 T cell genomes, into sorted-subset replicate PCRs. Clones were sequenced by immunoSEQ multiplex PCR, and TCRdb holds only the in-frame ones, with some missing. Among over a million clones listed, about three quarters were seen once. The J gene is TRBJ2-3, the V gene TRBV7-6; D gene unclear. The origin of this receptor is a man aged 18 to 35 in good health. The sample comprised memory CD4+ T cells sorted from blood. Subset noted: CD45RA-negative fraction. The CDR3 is CASSSPGPDTQYF. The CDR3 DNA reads TGTGCCAGCAGCTCTCCCGGCCCAGATACGCAGTATTTT. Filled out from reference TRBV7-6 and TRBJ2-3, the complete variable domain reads GAGVSQSPRYKVTKRGQDVALRCDPISGHVSLYWYRQALGQGPEFLTYFNYEAQQDKSGLPNDRFSAERPEGSISTLTIQRTEQRDSAMYRCASSSPGPDTQYFGPGTRLTVL.